This is a list of T cell receptor beta chains from one sample in a study of cytomegalovirus exposure and HLA in healthy donors. The protocol was immunoSEQ multiplex PCR, while the TCRdb copy is restricted to in-frame clones and leaves out a portion. This repertoire shows about 140,000 clones, approximately 80% found once; its top ten account for roughly an eighth. Sequenced: PBMCs. These receptors were collected from a woman in her forties in good health and CMV-seronegative. Each CDR3 is given with its conserved first and last residue. A D gene is named only where the DNA matches it firmly. The size entry is marked missing in some rows and otherwise reads once, few, many or a size class.

>-|TRBJ2-1|TRBD2|TRBV7-2|14
CASTPSGSWGEQFF
TGTGCCAGCACCCCTAGCGGGAGTTGGGGTGAGCAGTTCTTC
>-|TRBJ2-7|TRBD1|TRBV7-9|15
CASSGKKQGYDEQYF
TGTGCCAGCAGCGGAAAGAAACAGGGGTATGACGAGCAGTACTTC
>-|TRBJ2-5|-|TRBV19|13
CATSDFYRETQYF
TGTGCCACCAGTGACTTTTACAGGGAGACCCAGTACTTC
>-|TRBJ2-7|-|TRBV13|14
CASSDRSSSYEQYF
TGTGCCAGCAGCGACAGGTCCTCTTCCTACGAGCAGTACTTC
>once|TRBJ2-7|TRBD1|TRBV18|16
CASSHTTGDITYEQYF
TGTGCCAGCTCCCACACCACAGGGGACATTACCTACGAGCAGTACTTC
>-|TRBJ2-7|-|TRBV11-3|13
CASSLGAAGEQYF
TGTGCCAGCAGCTTGGGCGCCGCGGGCGAGCAGTACTTC
>-|TRBJ2-7|TRBD2|TRBV11-2|14
CASSRLAGGHEQYF
TGTGCCAGCAGCCGACTAGCGGGGGGGCACGAGCAGTACTTC
>once|TRBJ2-2|-|TRBV4-1|18
CASSQVPGGFANTGELFF
TGCGCCAGCAGCCAAGTCCCGGGTGGATTCGCGAACACCGGGGAGCTGTTTTTT
>once|TRBJ1-6|TRBD1|TRBV6-6|16
CASRAPWTGGNSPLHF
TGTGCCAGCAGGGCACCGTGGACAGGGGGGAATTCACCCCTCCACTTT
>-|TRBJ2-7|TRBD1|TRBV15|14
CATSRDRASYEQYF
TGTGCCACCAGCAGGGACAGGGCTTCTTACGAGCAGTACTTC
>few|TRBJ2-2|-|TRBV7-2|13
CASSSRGGRELFF
TGTGCCAGCAGCTCCCGTGGGGGCCGGGAGCTGTTTTTT
>-|TRBJ1-5|-|TRBV7-2|14
CASSQSGGNQPQHF
TGTGCCAGCAGCCAATCAGGGGGCAATCAGCCCCAGCATTTT
>-|TRBJ1-1|-|TRBV6-5|10
CASTHTEAFF
TGTGCCAGCACTCACACTGAAGCTTTCTTT
>few|TRBJ1-2|-|TRBV11-3|13
CASSLPRDYGYTF
TGTGCCAGCAGCTTACCCAGGGATTATGGCTACACCTTC
>-|TRBJ2-7|-|TRBV28|16
CASSSSMTFSSYEQYF
TGTGCCAGCAGTTCATCGATGACTTTTTCTTCCTACGAGCAGTACTTC
>-|TRBJ2-7|-|TRBV5-4|16
CASSYGRDSRTFEQYF
TGTGCCAGCAGCTACGGCCGGGACTCCCGAACCTTCGAGCAGTACTTC
>-|TRBJ1-2|TRBD1|TRBV4-1|15
CASSPPGQMKDGYTF
TGCGCCAGCAGCCCACCGGGACAGATGAAGGATGGCTACACCTTC
>-|TRBJ1-5|TRBD1|TRBV28|17
CASSLFRGTVSNQPQHF
TGTGCCAGCAGTTTGTTTCGAGGGACAGTTTCTAATCAGCCCCAGCATTTT
>-|TRBJ2-6|-|TRBV5-1|14
CASSIGSGANVLTF
TGCGCCAGCAGTATCGGTTCTGGGGCCAACGTCCTGACTTTC
>-|TRBJ1-3|TRBD1|TRBV27|14
CASRGQGAGNTIYF
TGTGCCAGCAGGGGACAGGGGGCTGGAAACACCATATATTTT
>-|TRBJ2-3|-|TRBV9|15
CASSVVERFTDTQYF
TGTGCCAGCAGCGTAGTCGAGAGATTCACAGATACGCAGTATTTT
>-|TRBJ2-3|TRBD1|TRBV6-5|13
CASRKTGEDTQYF
TGTGCCAGCAGAAAGACAGGGGAAGATACGCAGTATTTT
>-|TRBJ1-2|-|TRBV18|14
CASSSLRANYGYTF
TGTGCCAGCTCATCATTAAGAGCTAACTATGGCTACACCTTC
>-|TRBJ2-2|-|TRBV9|14
CASSVAGGTGELFF
TGTGCCAGCAGCGTAGCCGGGGGCACCGGGGAGCTGTTTTTT
>once|TRBJ2-7|TRBD1|TRBV5-1|15
CASSGGTGGNYEQYF
TGCGCCAGCAGCGGCGGGACAGGGGGAAACTACGAGCAGTACTTC
>few|TRBJ2-1|TRBD2|TRBV27|13
CASSLYGGYEQFF
TGTGCCAGCAGTTTATACGGGGGGTATGAGCAGTTCTTC
>-|TRBJ1-1|-|TRBV7-2|15
CASSRRTLMNTEAFF
TGTGCCAGCTCCCGACGGACACTAATGAACACTGAAGCTTTCTTT
>-|TRBJ2-7|-|TRBV7-8|12
CASSLPLEEQYF
TGTGCCAGCAGCTTACCCCTCGAGGAGCAGTACTTC
>-|TRBJ2-3|-|TRBV11-2|13
CASSLVSADTQYF
TGTGCCAGCAGCTTAGTCTCGGCAGATACGCAGTATTTT
>-|TRBJ1-1|-|TRBV18|15
CASSPVLGRNTEAFF
TGTGCCAGCTCACCAGTGCTAGGCAGGAACACTGAAGCTTTCTTT
>-|TRBJ2-7|TRBD1|TRBV9|16
CASSPKDRQGANEQYF
TGTGCCAGCAGCCCCAAAGACCGACAGGGGGCGAATGAGCAGTACTTC